The 30 T cell receptor beta chains in this list originate from one sample, sequenced in a study of blood T cell repertoires in COVID-19. TCRdb's copy holds only in-frame clones and misses some; the assay was immunoSEQ multiplex PCR. The sample includes around 280,000 clones, about 87% of them seen just once. The specimen sequenced was peripheral blood. All receptors derive from a man between 65 and 85 years old with acute or convalescent COVID-19.

The chain combines TRBV7-2 with TRBJ2-1; 11 bases are shared with TRBD2. Germline values: CDR1 SGHTA, CDR2 FQGNSA. The CDR3 contains 17 residues. V was clipped by 5 bases and J by 8 bases; unmatched bases: 14. The CDR3 loop is CASSPIAGGPLGDEQFF. CDR3 sequence (DNA): TGTGCCAGCAGCCCGATAGCGGGGGGGCCCCTCGGCGATGAGCAGTTCTTC. The full variable domain, its missing parts supplied by reference TRBV7-2 and TRBJ2-1, is GAGVSQSPSNKVTEKGKDVELRCDPISGHTALYWYRQSLGQGLEFLIYFQGNSAPDKSGLPSDRFSAERTGGSVSTLTIQRTQQEDSAVYLCASSPIAGGPLGDEQFFGPGTRLTVL.

The rearrangement uses TRBV2 and TRBJ2-5, with D maybe TRBD2 (6 bases). The CDR3 contains 14 residues. Looked up from germline, CDR1 is SNHLY and CDR2 is FYNNEI. V was clipped by 5 bases and J by 5 bases, with 15 bases between them. The CDR3 reads CASSRDWVRETQYF. The CDR3 coding sequence is TGTGCCAGCAGTAGGGACTGGGTGAGGGAGACCCAGTACTTC. The whole variable domain, filled in from reference TRBV2 and TRBJ2-5, reads EPEVTQTPSHQVTQMGQEVILRCVPISNHLYFYWYRQILGQKVEFLVSFYNNEISEKSEIFDDQFSVERPDGSNFTLKIRSTKLEDSAMYFCASSRDWVRETQYFGPGTRLLVL.

The rearrangement uses TRBV18 and TRBJ2-2; TRBD1 is a possible D gene (6 bases). Trimming took 3 bases from V and 7 from J, leaving 12 bases between them. The CDR3 spans 14 residues. CDR1 and CDR2 (germline): KGHSH, LQKENI. CDR3 sequence reads: CASSPGQTLGELFF. CDR3 coding DNA: TGTGCCAGCTCACCCGGACAGACACTCGGGGAGCTGTTTTTT.

CDR3 nucleotide sequence: TGTGCCTGGAGTGCCGGGGGGGCGGAGACCCAGTACTTC. Its protein is CAWSAGGAETQYF. The chain joins TRBV30 to TRBJ2-5; 8 nucleotides match TRBD2. The germline V gene has CDR1 GTSNPN and CDR2 SVGIG (reference sequence). The CDR3 contains 13 residues. The junction had 3 bases not matched to a gene; V was cut back by 1 base and J by 5 bases.

This chain links TRBV7-2 with TRBJ2-7; D is unresolved. V shed 1 base and J shed 0 bases, with 10 bases lying between them. Germline CDR1 and CDR2: SGHTA and FQGNSA. The CDR3 consists of 15 residues. The CDR3 is CASSLVGRSSYEQYF. CDR3 nucleotide sequence: TGTGCCAGCAGCTTAGTTGGTAGGAGCTCCTACGAGCAGTACTTC.

Only a few counts were recorded for this clone. J is TRBJ2-2 and V is TRBV7-6, with D possibly matching TRBD1 (6 bases). Germline V gives CDR1 SGHVS, CDR2 FNYEAQ. The CDR3 is 15 residues long. V lost 5 bases to trimming and J lost 0 bases, with 10 bases between them. This CDR3 reads CASSRQASNTGELFF. The CDR3 DNA reads as TGTGCCAGCAGCCGACAGGCCTCGAACACCGGGGAGCTGTTTTTT. Full variable domain (outside the CDR3, taken from reference TRBV7-6 and TRBJ2-2): GAGVSQSPRYKVTKRGQDVALRCDPISGHVSLYWYRQALGQGPEFLTYFNYEAQQDKSGLPNDRFSAERPEGSISTLTIQRTEQRDSAMYRCASSRQASNTGELFFGEGSRLTVL.

The rearrangement uses TRBV10-3 and TRBJ1-5, with TRBD1 matching 7 bases. Germline V gene sequence: CDR1 ENHRY, CDR2 SYGVKD. The CDR3 sequence is 16 residues long. With 8 bases clipped from V and 1 base from J, the junction kept 11 bases outside the gene matches. The CDR3 nucleotides read TGTGCCATCTCGTCGCAGGGGGGAGGCAGCAATCAGCCCCAGCATTTT. Its translation is CAISSQGGGSNQPQHF.

The rearrangement joins TRBV28 to TRBJ2-5; the D gene is possibly TRBD2 (5 bases). The germline V gene encodes CDR1 MDHEN and CDR2 SYDVKM. This CDR3 has 14 amino acids. V was trimmed by 4 bases and J by 1 base, leaving 10 bases between them. The CDR3, as DNA: TGTGCCAGCAGTTCCACGGGATTCCAAGAGACCCAGTACTTC. Its translation is CASSSTGFQETQYF.

The chain joins TRBV5-5 to TRBJ1-4; D possibly corresponds to TRBD1 (6 bases). The V end lost 0 bases, the J end lost 5 bases, and 11 bases lay between the germline ends. CDR1 and CDR2 (germline): SGHKS, YYEKEE (reference sequence). The CDR3 is 15 amino acids. CDR3 amino acids: CASSLVSTGNEKLFF. CDR3 DNA sequence: TGTGCCAGCAGCTTGGTCTCGACAGGAAATGAAAAACTGTTTTTT.

There are many counts of this clone. The genes are TRBV7-9 and TRBJ2-1, with 7 bases matching TRBD1. The CDR3 spans 15 residues. Germline assignment: CDR1 SEHNR and CDR2 FQNEAQ (reference sequence). J was trimmed by 0 bases and V by 7 bases; bases with no gene match: 6. CDR3 sequence: CASTGGQSSYNEQFF. DNA for the CDR3: TGTGCCAGCACAGGGGGACAGAGCTCCTACAATGAGCAGTTCTTC.

The V and J genes are TRBV5-6 and TRBJ2-5; D perhaps matches TRBD2 (6 bases). From germline, CDR1 is SGHDT and CDR2 YYEEEE. There are 13 residues in the CDR3. V lost 4 bases and J 3 bases, leaving 10 bases between the germline ends. The CDR3 loop reads CASSLTGEETQYF. CDR3 nucleotides: TGTGCCAGCAGCCTGACGGGGGAAGAGACCCAGTACTTC.

The chain combines TRBV18 with TRBJ2-1, with 7 nucleotides matching TRBD2. The CDR3 covers 12 residues. Germline trimming cut 2 bases from V and 15 bases from J; bases unmatched to any gene: 7. CDR1 is KGHSH, CDR2 LQKENI, per germline. CDR3 DNA: TGTGCCAGCTCACCAGAGGGGAGGGCGTGGTTCTTC. It translates to CASSPEGRAWFF.

The CDR3 DNA reads as TGCGCCAGCAGCTCGACTAGCGGGTCAGATACGCAGTATTTT. Its translation is CASSSTSGSDTQYF. J is TRBJ2-3 and V is TRBV5-1; TRBD2 matches 10 bases. CDR1 and CDR2 from the germline V gene are SGHRS and YFSETQ. This CDR3 region has 14 residues. V lost 3 bases to trimming and J lost 4 bases; unmatched junction nucleotides: 2.

This chain connects TRBV28 to TRBJ2-5; 11 positions match TRBD1. The CDR3 is 14 residues long. Germline V CDR1 and CDR2: MDHEN, SYDVKM. V trimming: 7 bases; J trimming: 5 bases; junction bases outside the gene matches: 6. This CDR3 is CASTGTGGSETQYF. CDR3 coding DNA: TGTGCCAGCACCGGGACAGGGGGTTCGGAGACCCAGTACTTC.

This sequence joins TRBV6-2 or TRBV6-3 and TRBJ2-2; maybe TRBD2 (5 bases). Germline CDR1 is MNHEY and CDR2 is SVGEGT. The CDR3 runs to 20 residues. V was clipped by 0 bases and J by 2 bases, with 22 bases between them. The CDR3 coding sequence is TGTGCCAGCAGTTACTCGAAGTTGTGGTTGAAGGAGGAAAACACCGGGGAGCTGTTTTTT. As protein: CASSYSKLWLKEENTGELFF.

V gene TRBV29-1 combines with J gene TRBJ1-1; D is unclear. The CDR3 consists of 14 residues. Germline CDR1 SQVTM, CDR2 ANQGSEA. CDR3 residues: CTVRMGSSGTEAFF. In DNA, the CDR3 is TGCACTGTAAGAATGGGGTCTTCGGGGACTGAAGCTTTCTTT.

This rearrangement joins TRBV9 to TRBJ2-7, with TRBD1 matching 8 bases. The CDR3 is 14 amino acids. Germline loops: CDR1 SGDLS, CDR2 YYNGEE. V lost 0 bases to trimming and J lost 5 bases; unmatched junction nucleotides: 4. In DNA, the CDR3 is TGTGCCAGCAGCGTAGAGGACAGGGATAACGAGCAGTACTTC. This codes for CASSVEDRDNEQYF.

The V and J genes are TRBV9 and TRBJ2-1; 11 bases are a match to TRBD1. The CDR3 totals 16 residues. The germline V gene has CDR1 SGDLS and CDR2 YYNGEE. Germline trimming cut 0 bases from V and 7 bases from J; bases unmatched to any gene: 6. In nucleotides, the CDR3 is TGTGCCAGCAGCGTAGGGGGGACAGGGGGTCAGAATGAGCAGTTCTTC. Encoded protein: CASSVGGTGGQNEQFF.

This clone has a single count. The genes are TRBV19 and TRBJ1-2, with 7 bases aligning to TRBD1. V lost 6 bases to trimming and J lost 8 bases; unmatched junction nucleotides: 12. Germline CDR1 and CDR2: LNHDA and SQIVND (reference sequence). The CDR3 has 14 residues. CDR3 sequence: CASRETGSVGGYTF. The DNA for the CDR3 is TGTGCCAGTAGGGAGACAGGGAGTGTGGGCGGCTACACCTTC.

The gene calls are TRBV4-2 and TRBJ2-7, with 8 bases aligning to TRBD1. CDR3 length: 15 amino acids. J gave up 2 bases and V 2 bases, and 5 bases lay outside the gene matches. Germline V gives CDR1 LGHNA, CDR2 YNFKEQ. CDR3 coding DNA: TGTGCCAGCAGCCAACCGGGACAGGAACCCTACGAGCAGTACTTC. This sequence encodes CASSQPGQEPYEQYF.

The chain recombines TRBV2 with TRBJ2-3; the D gene is possibly TRBD1 (6 bases). With 9 bases removed from V and 8 bases from J, the gap between germline ends came to 18 bases. The germline V gene encodes CDR1 SNHLY and CDR2 FYNNEI. The CDR3 is 13 amino acids. CDR3 in DNA: TGTGCCAGTCACCGGGACATCGCAGGTACGCAGTATTTT. It is translated as CASHRDIAGTQYF.

This rearrangement joins TRBV28 to TRBJ1-4, with a weak D call TRBD1 (6 bases). V lost 5 bases and J 10 bases, leaving 14 bases between the germline ends. The CDR3 has 13 amino acids. Germline CDR1 and CDR2: MDHEN and SYDVKM. The CDR3: CASSRTVSAKLFF. DNA for the CDR3: TGTGCCAGCAGTCGGACAGTTTCCGCAAAACTGTTTTTT.

The chain carries TRBV28 and TRBJ1-5; D remains unclear. This CDR3 is built from 12 residues. CDR1 MDHEN and CDR2 SYDVKM come from the germline V gene. The V and J ends lost 1 base and 6 bases respectively, with 4 bases between them. CDR3 protein: CASSLFGQPQHF. The DNA for the CDR3 is TGTGCCAGCAGTTTATTCGGTCAGCCCCAGCATTTT.

The sample holds one count of this clone. The V gene is TRBV5-4, the J gene TRBJ1-4, with D possibly being TRBD1 (6 bases). V lost 3 bases, J lost 4 bases, and 13 bases lay in between. CDR1 and CDR2 (germline): SGHNT, YYREEE (reference sequence). CDR3 length: 15 residues. The CDR3 bases are TGTGCCAGCAGCTCCTCACAGGGAAATAATGAAAAACTGTTTTTT. Its translation: CASSSSQGNNEKLFF.

The chain employs TRBV20-1 and TRBJ1-5, with unresolved D. V shed 3 bases and J shed 0 bases, with 6 bases lying between them. This CDR3 has 13 residues. CDR1 is DFQATT and CDR2 is SNEGSKA in the germline V gene (reference sequence). CDR3 DNA sequence: TGCAGTGCTAGTGGGCCTAGCAATCAGCCCCAGCATTTT. It codes for CSASGPSNQPQHF.

This clone was picked up one time. The chain employs TRBV2 and TRBJ1-4; D is ambiguous. The CDR3 has 13 residues. Germline loops: CDR1 SNHLY, CDR2 FYNNEI. V was trimmed by 4 bases and J by 8 bases, leaving 11 bases between them. CDR3 nucleotides: TGTGCCAGCAGTGCACAGTTCCGGGAAAAACTGTTTTTT. Translating it yields CASSAQFREKLFF.

V is TRBV6-2 or TRBV6-3 and J is TRBJ1-5; 8 nucleotides agree with TRBD1. Germline loops: CDR1 MNHEY, CDR2 SVGEGT. This CDR3 is 15 amino acids long. J was trimmed by 6 bases and V by 0 bases; bases with no gene match: 4. The CDR3 sequence: CASSYSAGGVQPQHF. CDR3 in DNA: TGTGCCAGCAGTTACTCTGCAGGGGGCGTTCAGCCCCAGCATTTT.

This clone appeared a few times. The chain recombines TRBV2 with TRBJ2-7; 7 nucleotides align to TRBD2. There are 13 residues in the CDR3. The germline V gene has CDR1 SNHLY and CDR2 FYNNEI. The V segment lost 7 bases and the J segment 3 bases; nucleotides outside the gene matches: 6. Written as DNA, the CDR3 is TGTGCCAGCACGGGGGGATTGGACTACGAGCAGTACTTC. Amino acids: CASTGGLDYEQYF.

V and J are TRBV7-2 and TRBJ2-5, with unresolved D. CDR1 and CDR2 (germline): SGHTA, FQGNSA. Between the trimmed V and J ends, which lost 5 bases and 4 bases, there was a span of 11 bases. This CDR3 contains 13 residues. DNA of the CDR3: TGTGCCAGCAGCCTACGACACCCAGAGACCCAGTACTTC. Encoded protein: CASSLRHPETQYF.

The table lists this clone with a few counts. This chain uses TRBV5-6 with TRBJ1-6; D gene unclear. Per the germline V gene, CDR1 is SGHDT and CDR2 is YYEEEE. V dropped 4 bases and J dropped 11 bases, with 16 bases sitting between them. CDR3 length: 14 residues. In DNA, the CDR3 is TGTGCCAGCAGCCCTGGGCACGACCTGACACCCCTCCACTTT. Residues: CASSPGHDLTPLHF.